This section outlines one T cell receptor beta chain sequence together with its context. The antigen is not known. The data derive from a study of blood T cells in healthy people across ages. Between the trimmed V and J ends, which lost 1 base and 1 base, there was a span of 10 bases. The CDR3 has 14 amino acids. CDR1 and CDR2 from the germline V gene are DFQATT and SNEGSKA (reference sequence). Study-level results: PBMCs went unsorted, and a conclusive naive versus antigen-experienced comparison was therefore prevented. Diversity was higher, and naive CD4+ cells more numerous, in long-lived donors than in aged donors.

The use of a sample-barcoded 5' primer and a J-beta primer mix characterized a second PCR of roughly 6 to 12 cycles. Every single cDNA molecule received a tag from a template-switch adaptor with 12 random nucleotides. One entry per CDR3 protein, called by TCRdb with MiXCR from the 5' RACE reads. The sample holds hundreds of thousands of distinct CDR3 sequences, about 53% seen once. Specimen: blood. The receptor's source is a man in his sixties in good health. The chain uses TRBV20-1 and TRBJ2-5; D is unresolved. The CDR3 nucleotides are TGCAGTGCTAGAGTGGGATTAAGCCAAGAGACCCAGTACTTC. Protein sequence: CSARVGLSQETQYF.